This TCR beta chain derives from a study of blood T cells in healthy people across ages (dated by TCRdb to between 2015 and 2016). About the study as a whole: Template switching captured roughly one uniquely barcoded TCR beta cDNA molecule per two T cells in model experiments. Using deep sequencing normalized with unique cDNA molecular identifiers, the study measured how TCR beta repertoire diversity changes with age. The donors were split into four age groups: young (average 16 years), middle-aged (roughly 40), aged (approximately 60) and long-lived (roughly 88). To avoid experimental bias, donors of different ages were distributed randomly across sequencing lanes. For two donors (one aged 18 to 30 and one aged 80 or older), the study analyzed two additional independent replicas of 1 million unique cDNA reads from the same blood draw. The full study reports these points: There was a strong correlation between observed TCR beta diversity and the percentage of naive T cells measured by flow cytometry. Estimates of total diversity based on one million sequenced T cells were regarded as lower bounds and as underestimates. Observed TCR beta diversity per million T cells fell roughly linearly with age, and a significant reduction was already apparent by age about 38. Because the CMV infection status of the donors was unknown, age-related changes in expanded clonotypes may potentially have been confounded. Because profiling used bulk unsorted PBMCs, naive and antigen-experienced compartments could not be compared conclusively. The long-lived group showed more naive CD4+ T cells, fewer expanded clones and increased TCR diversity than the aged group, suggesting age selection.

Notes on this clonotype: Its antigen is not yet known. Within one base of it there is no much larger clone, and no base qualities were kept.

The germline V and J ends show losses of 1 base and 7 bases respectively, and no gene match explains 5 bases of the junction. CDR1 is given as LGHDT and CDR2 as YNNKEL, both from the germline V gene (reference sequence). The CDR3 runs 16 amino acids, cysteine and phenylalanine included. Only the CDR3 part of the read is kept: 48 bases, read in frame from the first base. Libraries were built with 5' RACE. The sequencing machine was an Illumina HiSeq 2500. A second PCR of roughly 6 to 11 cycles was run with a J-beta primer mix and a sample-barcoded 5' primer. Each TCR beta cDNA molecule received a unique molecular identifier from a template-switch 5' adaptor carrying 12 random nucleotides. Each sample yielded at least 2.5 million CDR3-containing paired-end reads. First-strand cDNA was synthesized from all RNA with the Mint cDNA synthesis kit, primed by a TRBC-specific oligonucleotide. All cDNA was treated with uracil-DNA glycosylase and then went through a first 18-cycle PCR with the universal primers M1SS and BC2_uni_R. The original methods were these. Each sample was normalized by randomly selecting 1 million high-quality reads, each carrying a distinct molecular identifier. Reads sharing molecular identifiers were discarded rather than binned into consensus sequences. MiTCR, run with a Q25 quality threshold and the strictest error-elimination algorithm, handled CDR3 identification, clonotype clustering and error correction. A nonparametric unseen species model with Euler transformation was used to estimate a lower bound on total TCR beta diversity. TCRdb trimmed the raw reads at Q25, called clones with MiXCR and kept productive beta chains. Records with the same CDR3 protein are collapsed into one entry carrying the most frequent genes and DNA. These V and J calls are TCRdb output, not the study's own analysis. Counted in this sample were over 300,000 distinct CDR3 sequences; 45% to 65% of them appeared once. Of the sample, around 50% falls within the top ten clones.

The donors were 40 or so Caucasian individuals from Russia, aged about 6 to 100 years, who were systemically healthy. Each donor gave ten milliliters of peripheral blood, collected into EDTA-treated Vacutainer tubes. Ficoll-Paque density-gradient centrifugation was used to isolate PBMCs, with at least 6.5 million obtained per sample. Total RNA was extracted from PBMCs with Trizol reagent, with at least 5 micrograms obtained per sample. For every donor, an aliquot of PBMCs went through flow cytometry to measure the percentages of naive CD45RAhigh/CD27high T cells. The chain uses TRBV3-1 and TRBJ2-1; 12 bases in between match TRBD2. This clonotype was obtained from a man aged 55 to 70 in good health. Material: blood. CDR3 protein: CASSQVLAGGRNEQFF. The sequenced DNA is TGTGCCAGCAGCCAAGTCCTAGCGGGGGGGCGTAATGAGCAGTTCTTC.